One TCR beta chain is described in this entry. Its matching antigen is unknown. TCRdb ran MiXCR on the RT-PCR reads and lists one entry per CDR3 protein. The sample shows about 480,000 distinct CDR3 sequences, about 25% of them seen only once. The data stem from a study of response to subunit inactivated influenza vaccine. Whole-study results and caveats: The authors offered the suggestion that each seasonal influenza vaccination recruits few new T cells.

CDR1 KGHSH and CDR2 LQKENI come from the germline V gene. The CDR3 contains 12 residues. With 4 bases removed from V and 6 bases from J, the gap between germline ends came to 9 bases. The chain combines TRBV18 with TRBJ1-2; no clear D. Sequences were derived from CD4+ T cells sorted from PBMCs, sampled more than 4 days after vaccination. The receptor was derived from a man aged 50-60 years who received an inactivated influenza vaccine. CDR3 region: CASSRLRDGYTF. CDR3 DNA: TGTGCCAGCTCACGTTTGCGGGATGGCTACACCTTC.